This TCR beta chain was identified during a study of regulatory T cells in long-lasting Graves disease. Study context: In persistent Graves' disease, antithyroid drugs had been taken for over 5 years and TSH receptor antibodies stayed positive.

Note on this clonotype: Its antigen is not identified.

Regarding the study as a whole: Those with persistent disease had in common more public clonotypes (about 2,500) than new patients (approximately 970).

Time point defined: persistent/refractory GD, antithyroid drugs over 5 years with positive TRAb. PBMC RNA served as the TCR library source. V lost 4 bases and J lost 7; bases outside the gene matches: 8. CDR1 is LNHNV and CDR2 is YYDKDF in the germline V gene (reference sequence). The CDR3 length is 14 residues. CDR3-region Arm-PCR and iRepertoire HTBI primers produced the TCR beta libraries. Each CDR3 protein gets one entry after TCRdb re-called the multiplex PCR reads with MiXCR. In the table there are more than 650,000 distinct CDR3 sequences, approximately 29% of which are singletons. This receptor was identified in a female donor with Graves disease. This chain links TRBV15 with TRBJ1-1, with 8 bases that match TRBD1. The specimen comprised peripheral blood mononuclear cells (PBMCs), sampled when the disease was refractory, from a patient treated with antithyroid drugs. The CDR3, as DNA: TGTGCCACCAGCAAATACAGGGGGACGGATGAAGCTTTCTTT. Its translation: CATSKYRGTDEAFF.